These 27 T cell receptor beta chains were sequenced from one sample in a study of STAT5B mutations in CD4+ large granular lymphocyte leukemia. Assay used: immunoSEQ multiplex PCR; TCRdb lists only in-frame clones, some missing. Among more than 20,000 clones, 81% were seen once, and the ten largest hold about 0.35%. Source material: CD4+ T cells from blood buffy coats. Every receptor here comes from a human donor in good health.

V is TRBV5-1 and J is TRBJ2-5; TRBD2 agrees at 10 bases. Germline trimming cut 0 bases from V and 8 bases from J; bases unmatched to any gene: 13. Germline values: CDR1 SGHRS, CDR2 YFSETQ. The CDR3 has 17 amino acids. CDR3 nucleotides: TGCGCCAGCAGCTTGGGGACTAGCGGTTACAAGAGATTAACCCAGTACTTC. It specifies CASSLGTSGYKRLTQYF.

The rearrangement uses TRBV10-3 and TRBJ2-7; possibly TRBD1 for D (6 bases). In germline, CDR1 is ENHRY, CDR2 SYGVKD. This CDR3 has 12 residues. V lost 6 bases and J lost 2, with 8 bases in between. Here the CDR3 reads CAIRDSPYEQYF. The CDR3 DNA follows: TGTGCCATCAGGGACAGCCCCTACGAGCAGTACTTC.

This clone turned up a few times. The genes are TRBV7-9 and TRBJ1-5; D uncertain. Germline-derived CDR1 and CDR2 are SEHNR and FQNEAQ (reference sequence). This CDR3 comprises 12 residues. The V end lost 3 bases, the J end lost 5 bases, and 5 bases lay between the germline ends. The DNA for the CDR3 is TGTGCCAGCAGCTTTGGGGATCAGCCCCAGCATTTT. Translated, it gives CASSFGDQPQHF.

The chain links TRBV10-3 to TRBJ1-1; D perhaps matches TRBD1 (5 bases). This CDR3 contains 14 residues. The V gene lost 6 bases and the J gene lost 1 base, with 12 bases spanning the gap. Germline V CDR1 and CDR2: ENHRY, SYGVKD. In DNA form, the CDR3 reads TGTGCCATCAGCCGGGACGGTTCGAACACTGAAGCTTTCTTT. Translating it yields CAISRDGSNTEAFF.

The chain has TRBV30 and TRBJ1-4, with a tentative D call TRBD1 (6 bases). Trimming took 5 bases from V and 4 from J, leaving 11 bases between them. CDR3 length: 13 amino acids. The V gene's germline CDR1 is GTSNPN and CDR2 SVGIG (reference sequence). In nucleotides, the CDR3 is TGTGCCTGGCTCCGACAGGATAATGAAAAACTGTTTTTT. It is translated as CAWLRQDNEKLFF. The whole variable domain, remainder taken from reference TRBV30 and TRBJ1-4, is SQTIHQWPATLVQPVGSPLSLECTVEGTSNPNLYWYRQAAGRGLQLLFYSVGIGQISSEVPQNLSASRPQDRQFILSSKKLLLSDSGFYLCAWLRQDNEKLFFGSGTQLSVL.

The chain carries TRBV20-1 and TRBJ2-1, with D maybe TRBD2 (5 bases). From germline, CDR1 is DFQATT and CDR2 SNEGSKA (reference sequence). This CDR3 has 11 residues. With 3 bases removed from V and 7 bases from J, the gap between germline ends came to 7 bases. In DNA, the CDR3 is TGCAGTGCTAGCCGGGATAATGAGCAGTTCTTC. Translating gives CSASRDNEQFF.

This clone was seen once. The J gene is TRBJ2-7, the V gene TRBV11-2; D is perhaps TRBD2 (5 bases). CDR3 length: 14 amino acids. V gave up 5 bases and J gave up 1 base, with 12 bases separating them. Germline V lookup: CDR1 SGHAT, CDR2 FQNNGV. The CDR3 sequence: CASSLNGMSYEQYV. Written as DNA, the CDR3 is TGTGCCAGCAGCCTAAACGGGATGTCCTACGAGCAGTACGTC.

This chain connects TRBV6-5 to TRBJ2-7; tentative D call: TRBD1 (7 bases). Germline V lookup: CDR1 MNHEY, CDR2 SVGAGI. V was cut by 6 bases and J by 0 bases, with 15 bases left in between. The CDR3 extends over 15 amino acids. This chain's CDR3 is CASRGGGGPSYEQYF. DNA for the CDR3: TGTGCCAGCAGAGGAGGGGGCGGGCCCTCCTACGAGCAGTACTTC.

This clone has a handful of counts. This chain connects TRBV18 to TRBJ2-1; 11 bases agree with TRBD1. The junction had 2 bases not matched to a gene; V was cut back by 4 bases and J by 9 bases. The CDR3 totals 13 residues. The V gene's germline CDR1 is KGHSH and CDR2 LQKENI. The CDR3 nucleotides are TGTGCCAGCTCACGGGACAGGGGGAGTGAGCAGTTCTTC. Translation gives CASSRDRGSEQFF.

The chain employs TRBV6-4 and TRBJ1-2, with D perhaps matching TRBD1 (5 bases). V gave up 4 bases and J gave up 4 bases, with 13 bases separating them. CDR1 is MRHNA and CDR2 is SNTAGT in the germline V gene. This CDR3 has 14 amino acids. This chain's CDR3 is CASSAGNDGYGYTF. Written as DNA, the CDR3 is TGTGCCAGCAGTGCAGGGAATGACGGCTATGGCTACACCTTC.

The rearrangement joins TRBV5-4 to TRBJ1-6; weak D call: TRBD1 (6 bases). The CDR3 runs 15 residues. Germline loops: CDR1 SGHNT, CDR2 YYREEE (reference sequence). Between the trimmed V and J ends, which lost 2 bases and 10 bases, there was a span of 16 bases. This chain's CDR3 is CASSFGGPVGSPLHF. The CDR3 DNA reads as TGTGCCAGCAGCTTCGGGGGGCCGGTAGGGTCACCCCTCCACTTT.

The chain employs TRBV19 and TRBJ1-1, with 7 positions matching TRBD1. Looked up from germline, CDR1 is LNHDA and CDR2 is SQIVND (reference sequence). V trimming: 8 bases; J trimming: 0 bases; junction bases outside the gene matches: 6. This CDR3 comprises 14 residues. In nucleotides, the CDR3 is TGTGCCAGTGCCTTTGACAGGGTGAACACTGAAGCTTTCTTT. Translated: CASAFDRVNTEAFF.

CDR3 sequence: CASSLGGRVTDTQYF. The CDR3 DNA reads TGTGCCAGCAGCTTAGGCGGGAGAGTGACAGATACGCAGTATTTT. The rearrangement joins TRBV7-3 to TRBJ2-3; 7 bases line up with TRBD2. The V segment lost 2 bases and the J segment 3 bases; nucleotides outside the gene matches: 5. The germline V gene has CDR1 SGHTA and CDR2 FQGTGA. CDR3 length equals 15 residues.

In this sample, this clone turned up once. The genes are TRBV21-1 and TRBJ2-7; the listed D gene, TRBD2, was not tested against the DNA. TRBV21-1 is a known pseudogene. CDR3 length: 15 residues. The CDR3 is CASSKRAGFSYEQYF. The CDR3 nucleotides read TGTGCCAGCAGCAAAAGGGCGGGGTTCTCCTACGAGCAGTACTTC.

The chain recombines TRBV5-1 with TRBJ2-1; no clear D. Germline V gives CDR1 SGHRS, CDR2 YFSETQ. Trimming shortened V by 0 bases and J by 0 bases, and 13 bases separated the two germline ends. CDR3 size: 17 residues. The CDR3 region has the DNA TGCGCCAGCAGCTTGGTAGGGAAGCGAAGCTCCTACAATGAGCAGTTCTTC. Amino acids: CASSLVGKRSSYNEQFF.

The table lists this clone with a few counts. This rearrangement joins TRBV6-1 to TRBJ2-7; D uncertain. V was pared by 0 bases and J by 5 bases, with 8 bases between. CDR3 length: 13 amino acids. In germline, CDR1 is MNHNS, CDR2 SASEGT. This CDR3 is CASSEAMHNEQYV. The CDR3 DNA is TGTGCCAGCAGTGAAGCTATGCACAACGAGCAGTACGTC.

The V gene is TRBV19, the J gene TRBJ2-7, with 7 bases fitting TRBD2. J gave up 4 bases and V 3 bases, and 6 bases lay outside the gene matches. Germline loops: CDR1 LNHDA, CDR2 SQIVND (reference sequence). The CDR3 extends over 14 amino acids. This chain's CDR3 is CASSIRGRAYEQYF. The CDR3 nucleotides read TGTGCCAGTAGTATTAGAGGGAGGGCTTACGAGCAGTACTTC.

The chain links TRBV7-9 to TRBJ2-1; 9 positions match TRBD2. The germline V gene encodes CDR1 SEHNR and CDR2 FQNEAQ (reference sequence). With V trimmed by 5 bases and J by 7 bases, 15 bases remained unmatched. This CDR3 contains 17 residues. The CDR3 region has the DNA TGTGCCAGCAGCCGCGCTACGGGACTAGCCCAAAGGAATGAGCAGTTCTTC. Translation: CASSRATGLAQRNEQFF.

The chain is built from TRBV5-1 and TRBJ1-3, with TRBD1 matching over 8 bases. With V trimmed by 3 bases and J by 6 bases, 8 bases remained unmatched. Germline CDR1 and CDR2: SGHRS and YFSETQ. The CDR3 sequence is 15 residues long. The CDR3 DNA sequence: TGCGCCAGCAGCTCATTACAGGGGGGCGAAAACACCATATATTTT. Its protein product is CASSSLQGGENTIYF. Full variable domain (remainder filled in from reference TRBV5-1 and TRBJ1-3): KAGVTQTPRYLIKTRGQQVTLSCSPISGHRSVSWYQQTPGQGLQFLFEYFSETQRNKGNFPGRFSGRQFSNSRSEMNVSTLELGDSALYLCASSSLQGGENTIYFGEGSWLTVV.

The sample holds one count of this clone. The rearrangement links TRBV19 to TRBJ1-5, with 10 bases identical to TRBD1. CDR3 length: 17 amino acids. Germline values: CDR1 LNHDA, CDR2 SQIVND (reference sequence). The trim removed 3 bases at V and 2 bases at J, leaving 7 bases unmatched. Written as DNA, the CDR3 is TGTGCCAGTAGTATTATAACTGGGACAGGGGGCAATCAGCCCCAGCATTTT. Translating it yields CASSIITGTGGNQPQHF.

This chain joins TRBV2 and TRBJ2-1, with a tentative D call TRBD1 (6 bases). The V end lost 2 bases, the J end lost 3 bases, and 8 bases lay between the germline ends. Looked up from germline, CDR1 is SNHLY and CDR2 is FYNNEI. CDR3 length: 14 amino acids. Here the CDR3 DNA reads TGTGCCAGCAGTGAACTGGACAGCTACAATGAGCAGTTCTTC. This gives the protein CASSELDSYNEQFF.

This clone was observed once. The chain couples TRBV11-2 to TRBJ2-1; 8 bases are a match to TRBD2. Germline lookup yields CDR1 SGHAT and CDR2 FQNNGV. Trimming cost V 5 bases and J 7 bases; bases outside gene matches: 13. CDR3 length equals 16 residues. This CDR3 is CASSMPPGLVSNEQFF. The CDR3 region has the DNA TGTGCCAGCAGCATGCCTCCGGGACTAGTGAGTAATGAGCAGTTCTTC.

This chain uses TRBV4-2 with TRBJ1-1; no firm D call. V was clipped by 2 bases and J by 5 bases, with 21 bases between them. CDR1 and CDR2 (germline): LGHNA, YNFKEQ. This CDR3 has 17 amino acids. CDR3 DNA sequence: TGTGCCAGCAGCCAATCCGCCAGTCTGAACACGATGACTGAAGCTTTCTTT. Residues: CASSQSASLNTMTEAFF.

This clone was observed a handful of times. The J gene is TRBJ1-1, the V gene TRBV2; TRBD1 matches at 9 bases. The CDR3 is 14 amino acids. Trimming at V came to 1 base and at J to 5 bases, leaving 2 bases not matched to a gene. In germline, CDR1 is SNHLY, CDR2 FYNNEI. CDR3: CASSEDRGRTEAFF. In DNA, the CDR3 is TGTGCCAGCAGTGAAGACAGGGGGCGAACTGAAGCTTTCTTT.

The genes are TRBV10-2 and TRBJ1-2; D perhaps matches TRBD1 (6 bases). The CDR3 sequence is 14 residues long. Trimming cost V 8 bases and J 2 bases, with 15 bases left between them. Germline values: CDR1 WSHSY, CDR2 SAAADI. The CDR3 bases are TGCGCCAGCCGTGCACAGGGCCTAAACTATGGCTACACCTTC. This codes for CASRAQGLNYGYTF.

The chain joins TRBV7-9 to TRBJ2-1; D unclear. With 5 bases removed from V and 4 bases from J, the gap between germline ends came to 12 bases. Germline CDR1 reads SEHNR; CDR2 reads FQNEAQ (reference sequence). The CDR3 has 14 amino acids. The CDR3 reads CASSRQRFYNEQFF. The CDR3 DNA reads TGTGCCAGCAGCCGGCAGAGGTTTTACAATGAGCAGTTCTTC.

The gene calls are TRBV7-2 and TRBJ1-1; D call uncertain. The germline V gene has CDR1 SGHTA and CDR2 FQGNSA. The ends were cut back, 2 bases at V and 1 base at J, with 11 bases in the middle. The CDR3 is 15 residues long. The CDR3 DNA is TGTGCCAGCAGCTTATGGGGTCAAGGGAACACTGAAGCTTTCTTT. This codes for CASSLWGQGNTEAFF.